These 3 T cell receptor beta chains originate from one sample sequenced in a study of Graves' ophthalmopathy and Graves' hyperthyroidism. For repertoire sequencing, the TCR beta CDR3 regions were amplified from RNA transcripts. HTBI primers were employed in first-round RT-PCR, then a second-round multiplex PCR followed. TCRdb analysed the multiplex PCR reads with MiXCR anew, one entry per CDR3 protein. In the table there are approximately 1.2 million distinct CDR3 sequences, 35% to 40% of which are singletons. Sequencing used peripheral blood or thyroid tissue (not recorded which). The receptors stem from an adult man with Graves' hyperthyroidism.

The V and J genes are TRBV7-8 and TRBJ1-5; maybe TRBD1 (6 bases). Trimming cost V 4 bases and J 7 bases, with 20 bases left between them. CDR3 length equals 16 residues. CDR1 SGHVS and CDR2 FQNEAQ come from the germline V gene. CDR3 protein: CASSSRTDQRGQPQHF. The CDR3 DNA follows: TGTGCCAGCAGCTCCCGGACAGATCAGAGGGGCCAGCCCCAGCATTTT.

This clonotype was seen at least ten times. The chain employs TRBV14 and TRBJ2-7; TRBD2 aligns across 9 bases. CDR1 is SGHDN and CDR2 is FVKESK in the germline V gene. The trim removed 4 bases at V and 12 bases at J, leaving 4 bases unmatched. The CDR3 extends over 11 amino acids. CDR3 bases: TGTGCCAGCAGCCGGAGCGGGGGGATGTACTTC. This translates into CASSRSGGMYF.

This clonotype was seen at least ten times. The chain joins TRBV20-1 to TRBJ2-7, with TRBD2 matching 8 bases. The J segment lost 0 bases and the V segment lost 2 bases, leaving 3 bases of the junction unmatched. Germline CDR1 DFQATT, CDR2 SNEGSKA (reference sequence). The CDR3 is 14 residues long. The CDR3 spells CSARLAGSSYEQYF. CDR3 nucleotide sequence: TGCAGTGCTAGACTAGCGGGTAGCTCCTACGAGCAGTACTTC.